Listed below are T cell receptor beta chains from one sample, sequenced in a study of shared T cell receptors in the human thymus. Only in-frame clones appear in the TCRdb table, and some are missing; sequencing was by immunoSEQ multiplex PCR. The sample contains about 380,000 clones, 85% to 95% of which appear only once. Sequenced sample: thymocytes. The receptor set was obtained from a human donor. The CDR3 runs from the conserved cysteine through the conserved F or W. D genes are given only for firm matches. Some rows mark clone size as missing; the rest say once, few, many or name a class of expanded clone.

clone_size	j_call	d_call	v_call	cdr3_nt	cdr3_aa
NA	TRBJ1-1	NA	TRBV7-2	TGTGCCAGCAGCGGATCGGCGGGGAGTACTGAAGCTTTCTTT	CASSGSAGSTEAFF
NA	TRBJ2-7	NA	TRBV9	TGTGCCAGCAGCGTAGGGGGGGAACACGAGCAGTACTTC	CASSVGGEHEQYF
NA	TRBJ2-3	TRBD2	TRBV4-1	TGCGCCAGCAGCCAATTCCAGCGGGAGGGTAGCACAGATACGCAGTATTTT	CASSQFQREGSTDTQYF
NA	TRBJ2-3	TRBD2	TRBV30	TGTGCACTTAGCGGGAGCGTGGCAGATACGCAGTATTTT	CALSGSVADTQYF
NA	TRBJ2-7	NA	TRBV19	TGTGCCAGTAGTGGCGCAGTTTTATCCTACGAGCAGTACTTC	CASSGAVLSYEQYF
NA	TRBJ2-3	TRBD2	TRBV11-1	TGTGCCAGCAGCTTAGGGACTAGCGGGATGGCTAGGACAGATACGCAGTATTTT	CASSLGTSGMARTDTQYF
NA	TRBJ2-1	TRBD2	TRBV4-2	TGTGCCAGCAGCCAATCAAGAGCGGGAGGGCAAGTTGAGCAGTTCTTC	CASSQSRAGGQVEQFF
NA	TRBJ2-1	NA	TRBV5-1	TGCGCCAGCAGCGCCGGGACGTCGGTCTCCTACAATGAGCAGTTCTTC	CASSAGTSVSYNEQFF
NA	TRBJ1-2	TRBD1	TRBV30	TGTGCCTGGAGTGCTTCAGGGGGCTATGGCTACACCTTC	CAWSASGGYGYTF
NA	TRBJ2-6	TRBD1	TRBV6-4	TGTGCCAGGCGATTACAGGGGTACAGGGGTCTAGCTGGGGCCAACGTCCTGACTTTC	CARRLQGYRGLAGANVLTF
NA	TRBJ2-3	TRBD2	TRBV5-1	TGCGCCAGCAGCCTGTCTAGGACTAGCGGGACAGATACGCAGTATTTT	CASSLSRTSGTDTQYF
once	TRBJ2-1	TRBD2	TRBV7-3	TGTGCCAGCAGCTTCCTCACGATACCGCTAGCGGGAGGGCCGGACTACAATGAGCAGTTCTTC	CASSFLTIPLAGGPDYNEQFF
NA	TRBJ1-5	TRBD1	TRBV6-4	TGTGCCAGCAGTGAATCCGGGACAGGGGCGCAGCCCCAGCATTTT	CASSESGTGAQPQHF
NA	TRBJ2-7	NA	TRBV28	TGTGCCAGCAGTTTAGGAGAGGGAGACGAGCAGTACTTC	CASSLGEGDEQYF
NA	TRBJ2-1	TRBD2	TRBV7-9	TGTGCCAGCAGCCCTGGGGGGAGCGGGGCCTCCTACAATGAGCAGTTCTTC	CASSPGGSGASYNEQFF
NA	TRBJ1-1	NA	TRBV28	TGTGCCAGCAGTCGACAGGCCGCGGGCTCTGAAGCTTTCTTT	CASSRQAAGSEAFF
NA	TRBJ2-5	NA	TRBV4-2	TGTGCCAGCAGCCAAGATCACGAGGGAGGGGGAGAGACCCAGTACTTC	CASSQDHEGGGETQYF
NA	TRBJ2-3	NA	TRBV11-3	TGTGCCAGCAGCTTAGTGGGGGCGAGGGATACGCAGTATTTT	CASSLVGARDTQYF
NA	TRBJ2-5	TRBD2	TRBV29-1	TGCAGCGTTGAATTTGGACTAGCGGGAGTAGAGACCCAGTACTTC	CSVEFGLAGVETQYF
NA	TRBJ2-2	NA	TRBV30	TGTGCCTGGAGTGTCCTACCCGCCGGGGCGAACACCGGGGAGCTGTTTTTT	CAWSVLPAGANTGELFF
once	TRBJ1-2	NA	TRBV2	TGTGCCAGCAGGGAGGGTGTCGGCTACACCTTC	CASREGVGYTF
NA	TRBJ1-6	TRBD1	TRBV2	TGTGCCAGCAGTGGGACAGGTGATTCACCCCTCCACTTT	CASSGTGDSPLHF
NA	TRBJ2-1	NA	TRBV5-6	TGTGCCAGCAGCTTTGGTCAGGGCAGCTACAATGAGCAGTTCTTC	CASSFGQGSYNEQFF
NA	TRBJ2-1	TRBD2	TRBV10-3	TGTGCCATCAGCGTTCTAGCGGGAGACTGTGAGCAGTTCTTC	CAISVLAGDCEQFF
NA	TRBJ2-3	NA	TRBV27	TGTGCCAGCCGGGGGCAGGATAGCACAGATACGCAGTATTTT	CASRGQDSTDTQYF
NA	TRBJ1-4	TRBD1	TRBV30	TGTGCCTGGAGTGAGGGGGCGGGTTTCGATGAAAAACTGTTTTTT	CAWSEGAGFDEKLFF
NA	TRBJ2-7	TRBD1	TRBV6-5	TGTGCCAGCAGGGGACAGGGGAGGAGACCCTACGAGCAGTACTTC	CASRGQGRRPYEQYF
once	TRBJ2-5	NA	TRBV9	TGTGCCAGCAGCGTAGGGGTTGGGGAGCAGTACTTC	CASSVGVGEQYF
NA	TRBJ1-4	TRBD1	TRBV30	TGTGCCTGGAGTGTAGCCGGACAGGGAGGTGGAGCTAATGAAAAACTGTTTTTT	CAWSVAGQGGGANEKLFF
NA	TRBJ1-6	NA	TRBV18	TGTGCCAGCTCACCGGTAGGGGAGCTTAATAATTCACCCCTCCACTTT	CASSPVGELNNSPLHF
NA	TRBJ2-3	TRBD2	TRBV5-6	TGTGCCAGCAGCTTAATGATGGACGGGACTAGCCTCACAGATACGCAGTATTTT	CASSLMMDGTSLTDTQYF
NA	TRBJ2-5	TRBD2	TRBV7-3	TGTGCCAGCAGCTTAGGGCGACTAGCGGGAGAAGAGACCCAGTACTTC	CASSLGRLAGEETQYF
NA	TRBJ2-5	TRBD2	TRBV7-2	TGTGCCAGCAGCTTAGCCCGGACTAGCGGAGAGACCCAGTACTTC	CASSLARTSGETQYF
NA	TRBJ2-1	TRBD2	TRBV7-3	TGTGCCAGCAGCGACGGGACTAGTCATGAGCAGTTCTTC	CASSDGTSHEQFF
NA	TRBJ2-1	NA	TRBV6-4	TGTGCCAGCAGTCGACAGCAGGGCTCCTACAATGAGCAGTTCTTC	CASSRQQGSYNEQFF
NA	TRBJ2-7	TRBD2	TRBV27	TGTGCCAGCACCCTAGCGGGAGGCCGAACAGTCGGAGGTACCTACGAGCAGTACTTC	CASTLAGGRTVGGTYEQYF
NA	TRBJ1-3	NA	TRBV15	TGTGCCACCAGCGGTACCCCCCAGGTGACAGCCACTGGAAACACCATATATTTT	CATSGTPQVTATGNTIYF
NA	TRBJ2-3	TRBD2	TRBV6-4	TGTGCCAGCAGTGACTCCGGGACTAGCGGGAGGGCTGGTACGCAGTATTTT	CASSDSGTSGRAGTQYF
NA	TRBJ2-4	NA	TRBV27	TGTGCCAGCAGTGGGTCCCGTTCCCCGGACAACATTCAGTACTTC	CASSGSRSPDNIQYF
NA	TRBJ2-7	NA	TRBV27	TGTGCCAGCAGTTTTTCGGGCGAGCAGTACTTC	CASSFSGEQYF
NA	TRBJ2-1	NA	TRBV7-9	TGTGCCAGCAGCACCAAACAGCGTACTGGATACAATGAGCAGTTCTTC	CASSTKQRTGYNEQFF
NA	TRBJ1-2	NA	TRBV9	TGTGCCAGCAGCGTAGGGAATAAATGGTTTTATGGCTACACCTTC	CASSVGNKWFYGYTF
NA	TRBJ2-7	TRBD1	TRBV4-1	TGCGCCAGCAGCCAAGTACCTGTGACAGGGGCCTACGAGCAGTACTTC	CASSQVPVTGAYEQYF
NA	TRBJ1-5	NA	TRBV10-3	TGTGCCATCAGTGAGGGGGGAGCGGGGGTGAATCAGCCCCAGCATTTT	CAISEGGAGVNQPQHF
once	TRBJ2-1	NA	TRBV7-9	TGTGCCAGCGGGATGGGTGAAAATGAGCAGTTCTTC	CASGMGENEQFF
once	TRBJ2-6	NA	TRBV29-1	TGCAGCGTTCGGCTGGGCCAACTGGGGGCCAACGTCCTGACTTTC	CSVRLGQLGANVLTF
once	TRBJ2-3	TRBD2	TRBV5-4	TGTGCCAGCAGCCCTAGCGGGAGTGGCACAGATACGCAGTATTTT	CASSPSGSGTDTQYF
NA	TRBJ1-5	NA	TRBV19	TGTGCCAGTAGTATAGGGCGGACTAAGACGAGACAGCCCCAGCATTTT	CASSIGRTKTRQPQHF
NA	TRBJ2-1	TRBD1	TRBV5-1	TGCGCCAGCAGCGAAGACAGGGGATCCTACAATGAGCAGTTCTTC	CASSEDRGSYNEQFF
NA	TRBJ1-3	NA	TRBV11-2	TGTGCCAGCAGCTTCCCCCATGATTTCTCATCTGGAAACACCATATATTTT	CASSFPHDFSSGNTIYF